The 18 T cell receptor beta chains given below trace back to one sample, sequenced in a study of stem cell transplantation in POMP-related autoinflammatory disease. The data were produced by immunoSEQ multiplex PCR, yet TCRdb's version contains in-frame clones alone and is incomplete. The sample holds 7,500 to 10,000 clones; about 88% are singletons and the top ten take roughly 13%. This material consisted of CD8+ T cells from PBMCs, taken after stem cell transplantation. These receptors originate from a human patient with POMP-related autoinflammation and immune dysregulation (PRAID). Some of these T cells may belong to the graft donor.

The chain employs TRBV6-5 and TRBJ1-1; 7 nucleotides agree with TRBD1. The CDR3 spans 14 residues. Germline CDR1 MNHEY, CDR2 SVGAGI. V shed 2 bases, J shed 0 bases, and the junction held 0 bases outside the gene matches. The CDR3 DNA reads TGTGCCAGCAGTTACAGGGGGCTGAACACTGAAGCTTTCTTT. Protein: CASSYRGLNTEAFF.

The J gene is TRBJ2-2, the V gene TRBV10-2; 7 nucleotides line up with TRBD1. The CDR3 is 15 amino acids. Germline trimming cut 6 bases from V and 4 bases from J; bases unmatched to any gene: 8. CDR1 is WSHSY and CDR2 is SAAADI in the germline V gene. The CDR3: CASRKDRTPTGELFF. The CDR3, as DNA: TGCGCCAGCAGGAAGGACAGGACCCCCACCGGGGAGCTGTTTTTT.

Written as DNA, the CDR3 is TGTGCCAGTAGTATAGTGGAGGGGTCCCCCGGGGAGCTGTTTTTT. Encoded protein: CASSIVEGSPGELFF. The rearrangement uses TRBV19 and TRBJ2-2; the D gene is possibly TRBD2 (6 bases). CDR1 LNHDA and CDR2 SQIVND come from the germline V gene (reference sequence). The CDR3 length is 15 residues. V dropped 1 base and J dropped 6 bases, with 12 bases sitting between them.

This clone was detected only once. The chain employs TRBV19 and TRBJ2-3; D possibly corresponds to TRBD1 (8 bases). V was shortened by 5 bases and J by 4 bases, with 19 bases between the two germline ends. Germline V CDR1 and CDR2: LNHDA, SQIVND (reference sequence). The CDR3 covers 16 residues. CDR3 bases: TGTGCCAGTAGTCGGGGAGGGACAGGCGTCGCAGATACGCAGTATTTT. Amino acid sequence: CASSRGGTGVADTQYF.

The chain combines TRBV13 with TRBJ2-5; 10 bases are a match to TRBD1. Per the germline V gene, CDR1 is PRHDT and CDR2 is FYEKMQ (reference sequence). Trimming cost V 5 bases and J 5 bases; bases outside gene matches: 8. This CDR3 has 15 amino acids. This chain's CDR3 is CASSLRQGAVETQYF. The CDR3 DNA reads as TGTGCCAGCAGCCTAAGACAGGGGGCCGTGGAGACCCAGTACTTC.

V and J are TRBV19 and TRBJ2-1; 10 bases agree with TRBD1. CDR3 length equals 15 residues. CDR1 LNHDA and CDR2 SQIVND come from the germline V gene (reference sequence). Trimming at V came to 3 bases and at J to 4 bases, leaving 3 bases not matched to a gene. The CDR3 is CASSMGTGAYNEQFF. The CDR3 nucleotides are TGTGCCAGTAGTATGGGGACAGGGGCTTACAATGAGCAGTTCTTC.

The J gene is TRBJ2-5, the V gene TRBV6-5; 7 nucleotides agree with TRBD1. With V trimmed by 0 bases and J by 0 bases, 1 base remained unmatched. The CDR3 spans 15 residues. CDR1 is MNHEY, CDR2 SVGAGI, per germline. CDR3 in DNA: TGTGCCAGCAGTTACTCTGACAGGGACCAAGAGACCCAGTACTTC. Protein sequence: CASSYSDRDQETQYF.

The rearrangement joins TRBV30 to TRBJ1-5; no firm D call. CDR3 size: 13 residues. Germline CDR1 is GTSNPN and CDR2 is SVGIG (reference sequence). V was trimmed by 0 bases and J by 1 base, leaving 4 bases between them. The CDR3 protein is CAWSVGSNQPQHF. The CDR3 DNA reads TGTGCCTGGAGTGTAGGAAGCAATCAGCCCCAGCATTTT.

The count of this clone is one. The rearrangement joins TRBV2 to TRBJ2-3; no firm D call. Deletions cut 2 bases from V and 10 bases from J, with 10 bases between. CDR1 and CDR2 from the germline V gene are SNHLY and FYNNEI. The CDR3 covers 12 residues. The DNA for the CDR3 is TGTGCCAGCAGTGAAACGTCGTCGGCGCAGTATTTT. Its protein product is CASSETSSAQYF.

The genes are TRBV29-1 and TRBJ2-2, with TRBD2 matching 8 bases. J gave up 4 bases and V 0 bases, and 7 bases lay outside the gene matches. The CDR3 covers 16 residues. Germline V CDR1 and CDR2: SQVTM, ANQGSEA. The DNA for the CDR3 is TGCAGCGTTGAAGATGGGGCGGGAGGTGTCACCGGGGAGCTGTTTTTT. This translates into CSVEDGAGGVTGELFF.

V and J are TRBV11-2 and TRBJ2-7, with a weak D call TRBD2 (6 bases). Trimming took off 0 bases at V and 3 bases at J, with 18 bases between the two ends. The CDR3 consists of 17 residues. Germline V gene lookup returns CDR1 SGHAT and CDR2 FQNNGV. The CDR3 DNA reads TGTGCCAGCAGCTTAGAGGCTAGCGAATCCTTTTTCTACGAGCAGTACTTC. Translation gives CASSLEASESFFYEQYF.

This chain connects TRBV4-2 to TRBJ1-2, with 7 nucleotides matching TRBD1. CDR1 is LGHNA, CDR2 YNFKEQ, per germline. Trimming cost V 4 bases and J 4 bases; bases outside gene matches: 3. The length of the CDR3 is 13 residues. Written as DNA, the CDR3 is TGTGCCAGCAGCCCGGGACAGAGCTATGGCTACACCTTC. This encodes CASSPGQSYGYTF.

This clone has just one count. The genes are TRBV4-1 and TRBJ1-2; unclear D gene. The germline V and J ends were trimmed by 0 bases and 6 bases, with 5 bases remaining between them. CDR3 length: 12 residues. Per germline, CDR1 MGHRA and CDR2 YSYEKL. CDR3: CASSQDLDGYTF. CDR3 in DNA: TGCGCCAGCAGCCAAGATTTAGATGGCTACACCTTC.

J is TRBJ2-1 and V is TRBV7-9; D is ambiguous. The CDR3 extends over 12 amino acids. Germline values: CDR1 SEHNR, CDR2 FQNEAQ (reference sequence). The germline V and J ends were trimmed by 3 bases and 6 bases, with 6 bases remaining between them. CDR3 sequence reads: CASSFFGNEQFF. CDR3 DNA: TGTGCCAGCAGCTTTTTTGGCAATGAGCAGTTCTTC.

The DNA for the CDR3 is TGTGCCAGTAGCCCATCTAGCGCAGGGGCCAACATTCAGTACTTC. Residues: CASSPSSAGANIQYF. V and J are TRBV19 and TRBJ2-4; D may be TRBD1 or TRBD2 (6 bases each). This CDR3 region has 15 residues. The V gene lost 6 bases and the J gene lost 7 bases, with 19 bases spanning the gap. Germline values: CDR1 LNHDA, CDR2 SQIVND (reference sequence).

This rearrangement joins TRBV5-1 to TRBJ2-2; possibly TRBD1 for D (5 bases). The CDR3 is 15 amino acids. Trimming shortened V by 0 bases and J by 2 bases, and 8 bases separated the two germline ends. Looked up from germline, CDR1 is SGHRS and CDR2 is YFSETQ. This chain's CDR3 is CASSLAGSNTGELFF. The DNA for the CDR3 is TGCGCCAGCAGCTTGGCAGGGTCAAACACCGGGGAGCTGTTTTTT.

This chain joins TRBV28 and TRBJ2-2; D call uncertain. The V and J ends lost 3 bases and 3 bases respectively, with 8 bases between them. CDR1 and CDR2 (germline): MDHEN, SYDVKM. This CDR3 comprises 14 residues. CDR3 region: CASSFRPDTGELFF. For the CDR3, the DNA is TGTGCCAGCAGTTTTAGGCCTGACACCGGGGAGCTGTTTTTT.

This clone was seen once. J is TRBJ1-5 and V is TRBV7-9, with D possibly being TRBD1 (6 bases). This CDR3 comprises 15 residues. V was pared by 1 base and J by 0 bases, with 7 bases between. Germline assignment: CDR1 SEHNR and CDR2 FQNEAQ (reference sequence). DNA for the CDR3: TGTGCCAGCAGCTTAGAAGGGGGTAGCAATCAGCCCCAGCATTTT. Translation: CASSLEGGSNQPQHF.